Only a few counts were recorded for the clone carrying this T cell receptor beta chain. The source of the sample is a study of CD8+ T cells in alopecia areata. Background on the study: Oral tofacitinib (5 to 10 mg twice daily) was administered to treated patients.

Regarding treatment: oral pan-JAK inhibitor, 5-10 mg twice daily. cDNA prepared by RNA extraction and subsequent reverse transcription served as the template for sequencing. Sequencing was performed with immunoSEQ multiplex PCR; in TCRdb, only in-frame clones are kept and a portion is missing. The sample contains about 180,000 clones, 53% of which appear only once. This CDR3 comprises 11 residues. The germline CDR1 and CDR2 sequences are MGHDK and SYGVNS. The ends were cut back, 10 bases at V and 8 bases at J, with 14 bases in the middle. This sequence joins TRBV25-1 and TRBJ1-1; no firm D call. The sequence derives from a human donor with alopecia areata. This specimen was CD8+ T cells sorted from blood, taken at week 24, from a patient treated with tofacitinib. CDR3 coding DNA: TGTGCCACTACACGGGGAGCAGAAGCTTTCTTT. It codes for CATTRGAEAFF.